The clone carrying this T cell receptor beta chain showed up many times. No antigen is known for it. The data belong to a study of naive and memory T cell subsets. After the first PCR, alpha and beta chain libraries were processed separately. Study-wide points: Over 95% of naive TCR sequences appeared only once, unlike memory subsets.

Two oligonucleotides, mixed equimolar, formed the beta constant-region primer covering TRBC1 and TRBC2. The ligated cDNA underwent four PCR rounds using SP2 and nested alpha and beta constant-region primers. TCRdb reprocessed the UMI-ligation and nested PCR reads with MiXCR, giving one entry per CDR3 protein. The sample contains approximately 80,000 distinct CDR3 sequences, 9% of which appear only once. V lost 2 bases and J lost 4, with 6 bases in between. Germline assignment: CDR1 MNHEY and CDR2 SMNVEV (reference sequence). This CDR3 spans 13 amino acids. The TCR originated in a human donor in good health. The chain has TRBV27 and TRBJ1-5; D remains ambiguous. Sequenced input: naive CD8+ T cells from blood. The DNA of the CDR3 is TGTGCCAGCAGTTTAACGTCGAATCAGCCCCAGCATTTT. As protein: CASSLTSNQPQHF.